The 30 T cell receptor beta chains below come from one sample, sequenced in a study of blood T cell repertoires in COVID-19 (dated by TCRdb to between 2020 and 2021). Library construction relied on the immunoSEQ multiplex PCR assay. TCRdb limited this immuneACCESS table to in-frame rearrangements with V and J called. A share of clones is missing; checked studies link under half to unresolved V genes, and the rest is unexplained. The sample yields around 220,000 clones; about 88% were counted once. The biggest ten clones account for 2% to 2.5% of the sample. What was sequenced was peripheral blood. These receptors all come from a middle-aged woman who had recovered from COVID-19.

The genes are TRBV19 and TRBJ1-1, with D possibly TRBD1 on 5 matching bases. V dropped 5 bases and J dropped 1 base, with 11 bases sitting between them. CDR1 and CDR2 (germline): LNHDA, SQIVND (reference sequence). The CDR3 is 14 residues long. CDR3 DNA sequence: TGTGCCAGTAGTCCTGACAGACCGAACACTGAAGCTTTCTTT. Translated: CASSPDRPNTEAFF.

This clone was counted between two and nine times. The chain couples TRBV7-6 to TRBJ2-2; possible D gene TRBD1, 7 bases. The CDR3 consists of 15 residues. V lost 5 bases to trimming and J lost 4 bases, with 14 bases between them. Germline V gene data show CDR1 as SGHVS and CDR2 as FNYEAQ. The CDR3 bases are TGTGCCAGCAGCGTCAGGGGGGCAGCCACCGGGGAGCTGTTTTTT. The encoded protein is CASSVRGAATGELFF. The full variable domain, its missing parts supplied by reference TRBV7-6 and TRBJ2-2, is GAGVSQSPRYKVTKRGQDVALRCDPISGHVSLYWYRQALGQGPEFLTYFNYEAQQDKSGLPNDRFSAERPEGSISTLTIQRTEQRDSAMYRCASSVRGAATGELFFGEGSRLTVL.

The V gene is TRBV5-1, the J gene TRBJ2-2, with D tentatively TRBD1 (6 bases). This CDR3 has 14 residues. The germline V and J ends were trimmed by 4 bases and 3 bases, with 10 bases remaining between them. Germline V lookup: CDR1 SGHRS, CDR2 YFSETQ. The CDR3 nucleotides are TGCGCCAGCAGCGTACAGGGTTACACCGGGGAGCTGTTTTTT. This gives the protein CASSVQGYTGELFF.

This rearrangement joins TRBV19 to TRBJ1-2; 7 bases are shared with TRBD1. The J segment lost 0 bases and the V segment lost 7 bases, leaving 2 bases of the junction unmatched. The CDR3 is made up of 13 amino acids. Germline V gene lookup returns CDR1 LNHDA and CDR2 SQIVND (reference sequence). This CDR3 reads CASKDRANYGYTF. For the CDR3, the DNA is TGTGCCAGTAAAGACAGGGCTAACTATGGCTACACCTTC.

In DNA form, the CDR3 reads TGTGCCAGCAGCAATAGCGGGGCACCCTACGAGCAGTACTTC. Protein: CASSNSGAPYEQYF. The rearrangement links TRBV3-1 (or the pseudogene TRBV3-2) to TRBJ2-7; 8 bases align to TRBD2. There are 14 residues in the CDR3. The J segment lost 2 bases and the V segment lost 5 bases, leaving 5 bases of the junction unmatched. Germline CDR1 LGHDT, CDR2 YNNKEL (reference sequence).

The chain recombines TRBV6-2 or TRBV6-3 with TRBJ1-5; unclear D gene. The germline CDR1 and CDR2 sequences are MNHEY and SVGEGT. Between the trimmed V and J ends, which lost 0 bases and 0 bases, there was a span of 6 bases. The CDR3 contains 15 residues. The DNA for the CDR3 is TGTGCCAGCAGTTACTCCACTATTAGCAATCAGCCCCAGCATTTT. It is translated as CASSYSTISNQPQHF.

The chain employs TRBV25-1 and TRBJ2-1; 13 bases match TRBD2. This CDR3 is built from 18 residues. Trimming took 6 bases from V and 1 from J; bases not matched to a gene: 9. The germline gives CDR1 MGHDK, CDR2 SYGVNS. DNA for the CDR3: TGTGCCAGCAGGCCCGGGACTAGCGGGAAGGGGTCCTACAATGAGCAGTTCTTC. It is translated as CASRPGTSGKGSYNEQFF.

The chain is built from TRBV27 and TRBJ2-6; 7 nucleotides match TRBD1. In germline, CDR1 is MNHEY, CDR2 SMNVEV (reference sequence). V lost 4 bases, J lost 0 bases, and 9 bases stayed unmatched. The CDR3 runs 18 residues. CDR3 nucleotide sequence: TGTGCCAGCAGTTCCCCGGGACAGATTAGCTCTGGGGCCAACGTCCTGACTTTC. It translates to CASSSPGQISSGANVLTF. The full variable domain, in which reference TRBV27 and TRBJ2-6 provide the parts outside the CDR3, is EAQVTQNPRYLITVTGKKLTVTCSQNMNHEYMSWYRQDPGLGLRQIYYSMNVEVTDKGDVPEGYKVSRKEKRNFPLILESPSPNQTSLYFCASSSPGQISSGANVLTFGAGSRLTVL.

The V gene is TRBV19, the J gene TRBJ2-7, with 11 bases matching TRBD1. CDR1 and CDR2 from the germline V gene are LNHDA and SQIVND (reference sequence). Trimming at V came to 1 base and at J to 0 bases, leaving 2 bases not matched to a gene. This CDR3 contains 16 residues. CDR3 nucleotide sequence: TGTGCCAGTAGTATAGGGACAGGGGGCTTCTCCTACGAGCAGTACTTC. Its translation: CASSIGTGGFSYEQYF.

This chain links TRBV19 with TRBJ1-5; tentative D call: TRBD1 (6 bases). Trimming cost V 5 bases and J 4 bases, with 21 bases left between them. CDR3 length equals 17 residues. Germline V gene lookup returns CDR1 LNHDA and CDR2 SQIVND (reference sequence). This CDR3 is CASSLHLQGPRNQPQHF. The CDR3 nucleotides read TGTGCCAGTAGTCTCCACCTCCAGGGGCCAAGGAATCAGCCCCAGCATTTT.

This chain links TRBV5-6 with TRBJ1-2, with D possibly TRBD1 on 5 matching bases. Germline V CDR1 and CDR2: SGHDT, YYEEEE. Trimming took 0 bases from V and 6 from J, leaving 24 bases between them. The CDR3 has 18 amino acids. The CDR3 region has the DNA TGTGCCAGCAGCTTGGCAGGGTCGCAAGCTGACATAGTTGATGGCTACACCTTC. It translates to CASSLAGSQADIVDGYTF.

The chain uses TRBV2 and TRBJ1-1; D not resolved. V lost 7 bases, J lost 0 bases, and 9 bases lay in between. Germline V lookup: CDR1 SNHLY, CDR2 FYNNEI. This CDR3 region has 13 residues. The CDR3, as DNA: TGTGCCAGCATCATCAGTATGAACACTGAAGCTTTCTTT. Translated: CASIISMNTEAFF.

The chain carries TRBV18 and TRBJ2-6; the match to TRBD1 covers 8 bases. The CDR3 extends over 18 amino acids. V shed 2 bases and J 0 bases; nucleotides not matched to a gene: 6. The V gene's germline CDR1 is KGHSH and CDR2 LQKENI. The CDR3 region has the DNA TGTGCCAGCTCACCAGGGGACAGGATAAGCTCTGGGGCCAACGTCCTGACTTTC. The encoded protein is CASSPGDRISSGANVLTF.

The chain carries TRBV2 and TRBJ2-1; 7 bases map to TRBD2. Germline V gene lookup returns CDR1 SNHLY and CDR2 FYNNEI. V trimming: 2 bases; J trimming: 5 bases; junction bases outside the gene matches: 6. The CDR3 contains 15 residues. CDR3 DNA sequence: TGTGCCAGCAGTGAATTTCACGGACTAGACAATGAGCAGTTCTTC. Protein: CASSEFHGLDNEQFF.

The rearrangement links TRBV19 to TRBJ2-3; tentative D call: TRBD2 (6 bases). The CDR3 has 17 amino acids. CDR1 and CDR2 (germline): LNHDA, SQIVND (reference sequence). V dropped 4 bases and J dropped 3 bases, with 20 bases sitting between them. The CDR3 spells CASSTQRTLGGTDTQYF. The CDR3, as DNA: TGTGCCAGTAGTACACAACGCACCCTGGGGGGTACAGATACGCAGTATTTT. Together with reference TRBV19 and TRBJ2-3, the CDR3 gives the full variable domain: DGGITQSPKYLFRKEGQNVTLSCEQNLNHDAMYWYRQDPGQGLRLIYYSQIVNDFQKGDIAEGYSVSREKKESFPLTVTSAQKNPTAFYLCASSTQRTLGGTDTQYFGPGTRLTVL.

The CDR3 sequence: CASRPTPSGGPYEQYF. In DNA form, the CDR3 reads TGTGCCAGCAGACCGACCCCTAGCGGGGGCCCCTACGAGCAGTACTTC. The genes are TRBV28 and TRBJ2-7, with 10 positions matching TRBD2. J gave up 2 bases and V 6 bases, and 10 bases lay outside the gene matches. The germline V gene encodes CDR1 MDHEN and CDR2 SYDVKM. There are 16 residues in the CDR3.

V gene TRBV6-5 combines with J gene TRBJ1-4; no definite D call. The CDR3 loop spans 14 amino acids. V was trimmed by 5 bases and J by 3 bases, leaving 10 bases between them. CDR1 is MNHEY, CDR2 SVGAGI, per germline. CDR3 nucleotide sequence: TGTGCCAGCAGTCGAACTCGGTCTAATGAAAAACTGTTTTTT. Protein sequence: CASSRTRSNEKLFF.

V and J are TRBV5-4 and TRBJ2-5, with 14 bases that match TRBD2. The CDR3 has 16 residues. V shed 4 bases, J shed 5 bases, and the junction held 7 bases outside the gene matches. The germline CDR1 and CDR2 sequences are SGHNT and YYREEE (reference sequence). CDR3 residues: CASSLGLAGAGETQYF. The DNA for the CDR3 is TGTGCCAGCAGCCTGGGACTAGCGGGGGCCGGGGAGACCCAGTACTTC.

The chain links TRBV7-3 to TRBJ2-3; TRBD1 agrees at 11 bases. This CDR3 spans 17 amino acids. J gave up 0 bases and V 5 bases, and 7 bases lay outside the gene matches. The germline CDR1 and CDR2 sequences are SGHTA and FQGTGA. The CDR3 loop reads CASSPYGQGASTDTQYF. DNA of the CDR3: TGTGCCAGCAGCCCCTATGGACAGGGGGCGAGCACAGATACGCAGTATTTT.

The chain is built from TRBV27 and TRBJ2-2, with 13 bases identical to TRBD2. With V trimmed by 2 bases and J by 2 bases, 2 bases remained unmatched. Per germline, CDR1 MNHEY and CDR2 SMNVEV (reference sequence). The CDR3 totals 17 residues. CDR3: CASSLRLAGGNTGELFF. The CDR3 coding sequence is TGTGCCAGCAGTTTACGACTAGCGGGGGGTAACACCGGGGAGCTGTTTTTT.

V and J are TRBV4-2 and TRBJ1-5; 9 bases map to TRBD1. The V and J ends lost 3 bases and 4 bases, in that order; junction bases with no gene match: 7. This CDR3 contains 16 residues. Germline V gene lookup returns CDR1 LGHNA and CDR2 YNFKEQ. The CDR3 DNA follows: TGTGCCAGCAGCCACCTACAGGGGGCTGGAAATCAGCCCCAGCATTTT. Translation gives CASSHLQGAGNQPQHF.

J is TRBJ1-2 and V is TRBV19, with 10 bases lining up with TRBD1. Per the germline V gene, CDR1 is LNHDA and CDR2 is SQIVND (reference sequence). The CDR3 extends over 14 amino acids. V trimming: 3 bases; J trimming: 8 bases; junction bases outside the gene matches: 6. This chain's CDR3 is CASSIAGTGVGYTF. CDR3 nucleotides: TGTGCCAGTAGTATCGCCGGGACAGGGGTAGGCTACACCTTC.

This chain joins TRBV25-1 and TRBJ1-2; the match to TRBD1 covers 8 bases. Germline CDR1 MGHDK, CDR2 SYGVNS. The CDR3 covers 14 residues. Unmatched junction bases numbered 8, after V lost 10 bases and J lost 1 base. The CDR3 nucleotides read TGTGCCACCCGGGGACAGGACTATAACTATGGCTACACCTTC. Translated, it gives CATRGQDYNYGYTF.

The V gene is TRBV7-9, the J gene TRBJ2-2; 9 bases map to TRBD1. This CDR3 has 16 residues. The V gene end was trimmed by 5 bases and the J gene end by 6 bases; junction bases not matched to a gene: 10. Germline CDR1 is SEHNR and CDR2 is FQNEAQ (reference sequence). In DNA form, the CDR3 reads TGTGCCAGCAGCCGGGACAGGGCCCTGGGGGCCGGGGAGCTGTTTTTT. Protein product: CASSRDRALGAGELFF.

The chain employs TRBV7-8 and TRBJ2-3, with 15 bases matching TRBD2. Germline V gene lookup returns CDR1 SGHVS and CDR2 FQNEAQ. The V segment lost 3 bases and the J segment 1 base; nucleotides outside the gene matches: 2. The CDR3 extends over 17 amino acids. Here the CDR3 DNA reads TGTGCCAGCAGCTTGGGACTAGCGGGAGGCGGCACAGATACGCAGTATTTT. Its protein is CASSLGLAGGGTDTQYF.

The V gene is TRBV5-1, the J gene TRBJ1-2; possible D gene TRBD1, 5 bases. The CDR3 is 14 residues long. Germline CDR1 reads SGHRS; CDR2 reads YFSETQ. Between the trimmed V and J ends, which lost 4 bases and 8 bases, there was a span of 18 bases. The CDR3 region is CASSLGRQSVGYTF. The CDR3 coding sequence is TGCGCCAGCAGCCTGGGGAGACAGTCGGTAGGCTACACCTTC.

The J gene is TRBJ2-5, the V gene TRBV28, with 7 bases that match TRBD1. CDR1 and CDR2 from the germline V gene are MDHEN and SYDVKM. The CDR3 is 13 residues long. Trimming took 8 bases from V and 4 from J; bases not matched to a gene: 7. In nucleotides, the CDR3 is TGTGCCAGCCGGCGACAGGGATTAGAGACCCAGTACTTC. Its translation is CASRRQGLETQYF. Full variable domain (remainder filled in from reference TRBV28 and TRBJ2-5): DVKVTQSSRYLVKRTGEKVFLECVQDMDHENMFWYRQDPGLGLRLIYFSYDVKMKEKGDIPEGYSVSREKKERFSLILESASTNQTSMYLCASRRQGLETQYFGPGTRLLVL.

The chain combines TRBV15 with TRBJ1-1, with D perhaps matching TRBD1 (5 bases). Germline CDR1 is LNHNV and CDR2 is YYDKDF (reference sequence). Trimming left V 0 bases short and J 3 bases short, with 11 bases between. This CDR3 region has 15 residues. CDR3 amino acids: CATSRDDSVYTEAFF. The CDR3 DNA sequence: TGTGCCACCAGCAGAGACGACAGCGTTTACACTGAAGCTTTCTTT.

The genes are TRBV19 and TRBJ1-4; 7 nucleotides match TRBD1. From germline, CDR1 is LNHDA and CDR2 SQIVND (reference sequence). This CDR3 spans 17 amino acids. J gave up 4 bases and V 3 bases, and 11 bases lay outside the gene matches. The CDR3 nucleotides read TGTGCCAGTAGTATCCCTACGACAGGGACACTTAATGAAAAACTGTTTTTT. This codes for CASSIPTTGTLNEKLFF.

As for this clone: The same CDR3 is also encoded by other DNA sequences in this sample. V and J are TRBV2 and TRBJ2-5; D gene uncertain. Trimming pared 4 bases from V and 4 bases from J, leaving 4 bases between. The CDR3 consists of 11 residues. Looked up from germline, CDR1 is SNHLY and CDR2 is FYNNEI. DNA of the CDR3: TGTGCCAGCAGTGGCGGAGAGACCCAGTACTTC. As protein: CASSGGETQYF.